Each of the 6 T cell receptor beta chains below was sequenced from the same sample in a study of blood T cells in healthy people across ages. A second about 7 to 11 cycle PCR used barcoded and J-beta primers. TCRdb used MiXCR to reprocess the 5' RACE reads, holding one entry per CDR3 protein. The profile shows hundreds of thousands of distinct CDR3 sequences, 52% of them singletons. The sequenced material came from blood. These receptors came from a woman older than 75 in good health.

In its sample, this clonotype was seen a few times. The chain recombines TRBV28 with TRBJ1-1; TRBD1 matches at 7 bases. Germline CDR1 MDHEN, CDR2 SYDVKM. After removal of 6 bases from V and 4 bases from J, the junction contained 8 bases not matched to a gene. CDR3 length: 14 residues. CDR3 amino acids: CASSLTGDRTEAFF. In nucleotides, the CDR3 is TGTGCCAGCAGCCTTACAGGGGACCGCACTGAAGCTTTCTTT.

The chain couples TRBV11-1 to TRBJ2-3; 8 bases match TRBD2. With 5 bases clipped from V and 6 bases from J, the junction kept 7 bases outside the gene matches. Germline V gene data show CDR1 as SGHAT and CDR2 as FQDESV (reference sequence). The CDR3 has 14 amino acids. CDR3 loop: CASSRDGGVDTQYF. CDR3 DNA: TGTGCCAGCAGCCGAGACGGGGGGGTGGATACGCAGTATTTT.

With respect to this clonotype: One junction end does not reproduce the germline sequence, and a read error may be involved. The chain has TRBV24-1 and TRBJ2-1; TRBD2 agrees at 13 bases. In germline, CDR1 is KGHDR, CDR2 SFDVKD. There are 18 residues in the CDR3. DNA for the CDR3: TGTGTCACCAGTGATACTCTTCCACGGACTAGCGGGAGAAATGAGCAGTTCTTC. Translating gives CVTSDTLPRTSGRNEQFF.

In its sample, this clonotype was seen many times. The chain is built from TRBV7-9 and TRBJ2-1; perhaps TRBD2 as D (6 bases). In germline, CDR1 is SEHNR, CDR2 FQNEAQ (reference sequence). Trimming removed 6 bases from V and 7 bases from J, with 19 bases in between. The CDR3 is 15 residues long. CDR3: CASRKNEEGWNEQFF. Here the CDR3 DNA reads TGTGCCAGCAGAAAAAACGAGGAGGGTTGGAATGAGCAGTTCTTC.

For this clonotype: One end of the junction is discordant with germline, which a read error may explain. The chain links TRBV7-2 to TRBJ2-1; the D is unclear. This CDR3 is built from 15 residues. The germline V gene has CDR1 SGHTA and CDR2 FQGNSA. The CDR3 region has the DNA TGTGCCAGCAGCTTGTGGTCCGGTTTATTCGATGAGCAGGTCTTC. It is translated as CASSLWSGLFDEQVF.

About this clonotype itself: This may stem from a read error, because a much larger clone lies one nucleotide away. V and J are TRBV27 and TRBJ2-5, with 8 nucleotides matching TRBD1. This CDR3 is built from 14 residues. CDR1 MNHEY and CDR2 SMNVEV come from the germline V gene (reference sequence). The ends lost 3 bases at V and 11 bases at J; junction bases unmatched: 11. CDR3 amino acids: CASSLIQGVNEQYF. The CDR3 nucleotides are TGTGCCAGCAGTTTGATACAGGGGGTCAATGAGCAGTACTTC.